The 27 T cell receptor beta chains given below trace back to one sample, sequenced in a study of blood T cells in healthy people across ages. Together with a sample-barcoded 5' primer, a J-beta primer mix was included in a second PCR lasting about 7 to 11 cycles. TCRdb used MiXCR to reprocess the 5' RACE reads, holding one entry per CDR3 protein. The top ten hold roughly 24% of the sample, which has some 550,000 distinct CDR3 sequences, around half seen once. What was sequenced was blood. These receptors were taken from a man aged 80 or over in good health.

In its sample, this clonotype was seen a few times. The CDR3: CASSPQGPTRDEQFF. The CDR3 DNA reads TGCGCCAGCAGCCCCCAGGGTCCCACACGCGATGAGCAGTTCTTC. The chain joins TRBV5-1 to TRBJ2-1, with TRBD1 as a possible D gene (5 bases). This CDR3 region has 15 residues. Germline V gene lookup returns CDR1 SGHRS and CDR2 YFSETQ. V lost 4 bases and J 8 bases, leaving 19 bases between the germline ends.

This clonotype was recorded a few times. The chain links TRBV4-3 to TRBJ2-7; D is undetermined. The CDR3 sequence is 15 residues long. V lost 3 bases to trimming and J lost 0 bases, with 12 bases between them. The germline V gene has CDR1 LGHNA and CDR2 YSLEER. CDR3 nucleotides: TGCGCCAGCAGCCAGGGCCAAGGCTTCTCCTACGAGCAGTACTTC. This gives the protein CASSQGQGFSYEQYF.

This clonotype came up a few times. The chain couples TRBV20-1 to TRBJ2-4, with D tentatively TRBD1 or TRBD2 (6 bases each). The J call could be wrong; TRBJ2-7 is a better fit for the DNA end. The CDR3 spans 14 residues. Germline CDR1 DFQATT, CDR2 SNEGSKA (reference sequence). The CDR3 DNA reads TGCAGTGCTGTTAGGGGGGACGCGGCCTACGAGCAGTACTTC. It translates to CSAVRGDAAYEQYF.

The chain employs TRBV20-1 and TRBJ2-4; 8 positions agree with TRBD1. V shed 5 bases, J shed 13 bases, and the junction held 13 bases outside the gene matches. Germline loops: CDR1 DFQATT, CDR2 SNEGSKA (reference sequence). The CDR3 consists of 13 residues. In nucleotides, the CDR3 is TGCAGTGCTGCTCCGACAGGGGTGTATGAGCAGTACTTC. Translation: CSAAPTGVYEQYF.

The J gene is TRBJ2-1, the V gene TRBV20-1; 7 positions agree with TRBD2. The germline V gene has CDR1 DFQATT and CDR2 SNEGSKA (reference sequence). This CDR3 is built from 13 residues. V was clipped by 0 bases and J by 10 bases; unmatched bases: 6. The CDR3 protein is CSAREAGEGEQFF. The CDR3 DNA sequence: TGCAGTGCTAGAGAGGCGGGAGAAGGCGAGCAGTTCTTC.

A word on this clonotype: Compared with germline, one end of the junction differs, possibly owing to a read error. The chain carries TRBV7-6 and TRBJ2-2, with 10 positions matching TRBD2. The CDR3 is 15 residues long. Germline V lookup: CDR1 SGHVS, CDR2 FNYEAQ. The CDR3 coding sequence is TGTGCCAGCAGCATAGCGGGAGGTGGCACCGGGGAGCTGTTTTTT. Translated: CASSIAGGGTGELFF.

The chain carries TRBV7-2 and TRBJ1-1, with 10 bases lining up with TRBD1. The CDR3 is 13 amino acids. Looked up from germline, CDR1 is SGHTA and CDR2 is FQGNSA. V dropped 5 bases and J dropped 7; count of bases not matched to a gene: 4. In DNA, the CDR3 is TGTGCCAGCAGCGCGACAGGGGGCTTTGAAGCTTTCTTT. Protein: CASSATGGFEAFF.

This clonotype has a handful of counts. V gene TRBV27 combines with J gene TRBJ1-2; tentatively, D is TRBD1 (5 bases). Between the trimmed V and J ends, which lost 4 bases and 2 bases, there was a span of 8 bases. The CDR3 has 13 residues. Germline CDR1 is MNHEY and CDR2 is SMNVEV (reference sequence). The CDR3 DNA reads TGTGCCAGCAGTTCGGGACGGAACTATGGCTACACCTTC. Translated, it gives CASSSGRNYGYTF.

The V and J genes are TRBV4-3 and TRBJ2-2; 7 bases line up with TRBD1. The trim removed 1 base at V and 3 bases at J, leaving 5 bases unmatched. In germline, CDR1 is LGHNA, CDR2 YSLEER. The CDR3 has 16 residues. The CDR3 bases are TGCGCCAGCAGCCAAGCAGGCAGGGGGTACACCGGGGAGCTGTTTTTT. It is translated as CASSQAGRGYTGELFF.

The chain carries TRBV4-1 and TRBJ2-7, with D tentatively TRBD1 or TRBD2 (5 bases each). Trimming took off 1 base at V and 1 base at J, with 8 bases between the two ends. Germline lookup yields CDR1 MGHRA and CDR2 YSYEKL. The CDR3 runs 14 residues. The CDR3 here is CASSQVRGSYEQYF. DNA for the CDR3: TGCGCCAGCAGCCAAGTGAGGGGATCCTACGAGCAGTACTTC.

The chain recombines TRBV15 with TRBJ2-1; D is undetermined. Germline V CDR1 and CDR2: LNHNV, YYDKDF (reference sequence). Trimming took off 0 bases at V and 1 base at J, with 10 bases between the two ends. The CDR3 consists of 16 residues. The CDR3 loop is CATSRDAASSYNEQFF. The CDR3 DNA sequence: TGTGCCACCAGCAGAGATGCAGCATCGTCCTACAATGAGCAGTTCTTC.

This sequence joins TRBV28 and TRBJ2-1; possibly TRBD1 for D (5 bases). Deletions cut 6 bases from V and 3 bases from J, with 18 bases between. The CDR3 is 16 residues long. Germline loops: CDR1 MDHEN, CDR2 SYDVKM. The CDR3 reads CASSLPGQGGYNEQFF. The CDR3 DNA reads TGTGCCAGCAGCCTCCCAGGGCAGGGTGGCTACAATGAGCAGTTCTTC.

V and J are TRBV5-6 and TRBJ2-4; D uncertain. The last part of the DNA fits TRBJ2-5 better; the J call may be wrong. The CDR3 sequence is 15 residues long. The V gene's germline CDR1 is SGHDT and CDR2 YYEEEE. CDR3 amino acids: CASSLAWGAEETQYF. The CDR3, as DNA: TGTGCCAGCAGCTTGGCGTGGGGTGCTGAAGAGACCCAGTACTTC.

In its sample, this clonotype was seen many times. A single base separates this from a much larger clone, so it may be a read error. CDR3 coding DNA: TGTGCCAGCAGCGTAAACGCGGACGGGTTCGGGCAGTACTTC. Its translation is CASSVNADGFGQYF. This chain links TRBV7-2 with TRBJ2-5; D remains ambiguous. V dropped 5 bases and J dropped 11 bases, with 21 bases sitting between them. Germline-derived CDR1 and CDR2 are SGHTA and FQGNSA. The CDR3 has 14 amino acids. The variable domain in full, completed from reference TRBV7-2 and TRBJ2-5, reads GAGVSQSPSNKVTEKGKDVELRCDPISGHTALYWYRQSLGQGLEFLIYFQGNSAPDKSGLPSDRFSAERTGGSVSTLTIQRTQQEDSAVYLCASSVNADGFGQYFGPGTRLLVL.

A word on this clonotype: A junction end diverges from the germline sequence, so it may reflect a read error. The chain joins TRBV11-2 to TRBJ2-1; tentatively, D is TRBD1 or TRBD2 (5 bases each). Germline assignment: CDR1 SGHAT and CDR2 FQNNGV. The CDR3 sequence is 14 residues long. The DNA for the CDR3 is TGTGCCAGCAGCGTAGATCTGGACACGGGGACCCAGTTCTTC. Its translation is CASSVDLDTGTQFF.

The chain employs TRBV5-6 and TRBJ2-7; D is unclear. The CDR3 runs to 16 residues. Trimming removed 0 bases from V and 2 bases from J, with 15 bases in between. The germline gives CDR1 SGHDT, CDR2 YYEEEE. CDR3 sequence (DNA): TGTGCCAGCAGCTTGGGATTCTTGTCTTTACCCTACGAGCAGTACTTC. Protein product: CASSLGFLSLPYEQYF.

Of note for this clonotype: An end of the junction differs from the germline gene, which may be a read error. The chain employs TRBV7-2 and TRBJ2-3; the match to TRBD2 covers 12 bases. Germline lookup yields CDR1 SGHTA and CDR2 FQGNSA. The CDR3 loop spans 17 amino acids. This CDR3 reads CVSSPGLAGYITDTQYF. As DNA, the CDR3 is TGTGTCAGCAGCCCTGGACTAGCGGGATATATCACAGATACGCAGTATTTT.

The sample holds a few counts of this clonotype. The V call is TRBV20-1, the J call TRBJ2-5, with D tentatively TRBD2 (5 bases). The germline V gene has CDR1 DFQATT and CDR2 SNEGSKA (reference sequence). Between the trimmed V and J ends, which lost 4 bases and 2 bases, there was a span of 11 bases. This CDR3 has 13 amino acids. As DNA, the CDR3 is TGCAGTGCTATTTTCCGGGGACAAGAGACCCAGTACTTC. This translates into CSAIFRGQETQYF.

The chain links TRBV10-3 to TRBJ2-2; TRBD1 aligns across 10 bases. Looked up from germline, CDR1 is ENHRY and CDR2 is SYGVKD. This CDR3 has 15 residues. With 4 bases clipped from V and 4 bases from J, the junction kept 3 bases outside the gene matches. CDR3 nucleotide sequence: TGTGCCATCAGTGCGACAGGGGGCAGCACCGGGGAGCTGTTTTTT. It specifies CAISATGGSTGELFF.

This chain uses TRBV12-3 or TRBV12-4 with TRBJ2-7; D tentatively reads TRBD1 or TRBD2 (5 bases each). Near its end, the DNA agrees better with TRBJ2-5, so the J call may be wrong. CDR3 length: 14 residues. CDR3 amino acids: CASRPFGAQETQYF. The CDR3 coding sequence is TGTGCCAGCAGACCATTCGGGGCCCAAGAGACCCAGTACTTC.

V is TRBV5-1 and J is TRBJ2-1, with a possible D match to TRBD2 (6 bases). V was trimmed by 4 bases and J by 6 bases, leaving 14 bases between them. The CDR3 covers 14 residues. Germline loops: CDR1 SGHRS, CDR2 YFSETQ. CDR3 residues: CASSPGVASNEQFF. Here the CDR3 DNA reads TGCGCCAGCAGCCCGGGGGTAGCCTCCAATGAGCAGTTCTTC.

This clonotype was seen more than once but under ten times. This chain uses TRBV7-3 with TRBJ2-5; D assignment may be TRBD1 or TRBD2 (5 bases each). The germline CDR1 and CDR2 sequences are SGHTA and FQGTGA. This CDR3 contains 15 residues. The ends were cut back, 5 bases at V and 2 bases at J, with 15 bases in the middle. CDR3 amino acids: CASSALPGPQETQYF. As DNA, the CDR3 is TGTGCCAGCAGCGCTCTGCCGGGGCCACAAGAGACCCAGTACTTC.

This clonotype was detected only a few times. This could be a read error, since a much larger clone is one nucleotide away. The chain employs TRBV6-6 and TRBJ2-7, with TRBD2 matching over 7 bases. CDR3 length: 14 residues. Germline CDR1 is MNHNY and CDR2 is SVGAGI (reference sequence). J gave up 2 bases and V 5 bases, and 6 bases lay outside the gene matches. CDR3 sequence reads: CASSAVAGAYEQYF. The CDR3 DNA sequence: TGTGCCAGCAGTGCTGTTGCGGGGGCCTACGAGCAGTACTTC.

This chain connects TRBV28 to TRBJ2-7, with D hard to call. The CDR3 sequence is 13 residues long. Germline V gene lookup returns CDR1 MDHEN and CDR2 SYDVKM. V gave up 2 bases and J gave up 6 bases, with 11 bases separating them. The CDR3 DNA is TGTGCCAGCAGTTTAAGGGTACTAAGCGAGCAGTACTTC. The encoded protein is CASSLRVLSEQYF. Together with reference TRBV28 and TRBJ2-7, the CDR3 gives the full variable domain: DVKVTQSSRYLVKRTGEKVFLECVQDMDHENMFWYRQDPGLGLRLIYFSYDVKMKEKGDIPEGYSVSREKKERFSLILESASTNQTSMYLCASSLRVLSEQYFGPGTRLTVT.

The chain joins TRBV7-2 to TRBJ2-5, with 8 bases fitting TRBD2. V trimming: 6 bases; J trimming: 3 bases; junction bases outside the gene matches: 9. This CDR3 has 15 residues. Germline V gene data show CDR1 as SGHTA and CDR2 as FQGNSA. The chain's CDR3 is CASRPTIAGKETQYF. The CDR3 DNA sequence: TGTGCCAGCAGGCCAACGATAGCGGGAAAAGAGACCCAGTACTTC. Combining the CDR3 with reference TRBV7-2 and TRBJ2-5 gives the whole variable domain GAGVSQSPSNKVTEKGKDVELRCDPISGHTALYWYRQSLGQGLEFLIYFQGNSAPDKSGLPSDRFSAERTGGSVSTLTIQRTQQEDSAVYLCASRPTIAGKETQYFGPGTRLLVL.

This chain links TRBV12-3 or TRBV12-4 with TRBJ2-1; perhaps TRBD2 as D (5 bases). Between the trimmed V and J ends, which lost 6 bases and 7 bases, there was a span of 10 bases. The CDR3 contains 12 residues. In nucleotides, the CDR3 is TGTGCCAGCAGGCCAGGACTGAATGAGCAGTTCTTC. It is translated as CASRPGLNEQFF.

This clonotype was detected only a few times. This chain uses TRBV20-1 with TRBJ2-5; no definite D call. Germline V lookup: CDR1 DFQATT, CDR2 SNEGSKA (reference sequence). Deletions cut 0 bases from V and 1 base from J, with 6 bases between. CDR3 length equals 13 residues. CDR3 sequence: CSARDPIQETQYF. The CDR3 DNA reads TGCAGTGCTAGAGATCCCATCCAAGAGACCCAGTACTTC.